The subject of this entry is one TCR beta chain. The source of the sample is a study of cytomegalovirus exposure and HLA in healthy donors. This PCR relied on a set of 60 Vbeta primers and 13 Jbeta primers. Assay: immunoSEQ multiplex PCR; the TCRdb copy retains only in-frame clones and omits some. The profile shows over 75,000 clones, around 86% of them singletons. The CDR3 has 16 residues. After removal of 5 bases from V and 3 bases from J, the junction contained 11 bases not matched to a gene. Germline assignment: CDR1 MNHEY and CDR2 SMNVEV (reference sequence). V usage is TRBV27 and J usage is TRBJ2-7, with 9 bases fitting TRBD2. Input material: PBMCs. The sequence came from a man aged 30 to 39 in good health and CMV-seropositive. CDR3 residues: CASSPWASGTLYEQYF. Here the CDR3 DNA reads TGTGCCAGCAGTCCATGGGCTAGCGGGACGCTCTACGAGCAGTACTTC.